The rows below give T cell receptor beta chains drawn from one sample of a study of blood T cell repertoires in COVID-19. Method: immunoSEQ multiplex PCR; TCRdb's copy keeps in-frame clones and lacks some. Here the sample spans 200,000 to 250,000 clones, 82% being singletons. The specimen was peripheral blood. The receptor source for this set is a woman in her seventies with COVID-19, enrolled during active disease. Each CDR3 is given without its conserved first and last residue.

v_call	cdr3_aa
TRBV7-2	ASSLRGSGSRDTQY
TRBV11-3	ASSLVRAFESYEQY
TRBV19	ASSLNRGVAVGYT
TRBV5-8	ASSLDPYYNEQF
TRBV9	ASSVQGVPQETQY
TRBV3-1/TRBV3-2	ASSQDLSSNQPQH
TRBV13	ASSSRSSGGPGETQY
TRBV30	AWSGGVGLRGTEAF
TRBV5-1	ASSMGQPFTDTQY
TRBV18	ASSPPTGLNTEAF
TRBV7-2	ASSSTGPNTEAF
TRBV18	ASSPARDRDLF
TRBV3-1/TRBV3-2	ASSLTGYNEQF
TRBV18	ASSPGGPSSNQPQH
TRBV18	ASSEGENTEAF
TRBV24-1	ATSEGQNPSYEQY
TRBV19	ASSMGQANTEAF
TRBV10-3	AISEGRDQPQH
TRBV7-2	ASSLASGWTFQF
TRBV28	ASSYSRNYGYT
TRBV28	ASSWGQGDYGYT
TRBV28	ASSPRDNHYGYT
TRBV9	ASSVGSVTDTQY
TRBV6-5	ASSLMRQGYTEAF
TRBV3-1/TRBV3-2	ASSAPKGCGYT
TRBV27	ASSPVMGGSYEQY
TRBV6-5	ASSYSTQSSGNTIY
TRBV14	ASSSPRRECTDTQY
TRBV6-6	ASSYLEGEGIGT
TRBV28	ASSGRREVENIQY